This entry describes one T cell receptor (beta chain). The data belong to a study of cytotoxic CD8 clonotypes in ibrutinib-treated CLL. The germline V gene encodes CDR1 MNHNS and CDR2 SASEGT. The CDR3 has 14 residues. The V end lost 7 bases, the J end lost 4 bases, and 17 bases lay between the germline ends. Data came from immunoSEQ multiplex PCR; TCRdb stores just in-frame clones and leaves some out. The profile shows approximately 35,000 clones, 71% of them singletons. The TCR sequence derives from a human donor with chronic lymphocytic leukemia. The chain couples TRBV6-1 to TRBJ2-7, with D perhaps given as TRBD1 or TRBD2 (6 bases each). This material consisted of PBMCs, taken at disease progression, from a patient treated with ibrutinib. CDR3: CASMGASVPYEQYF. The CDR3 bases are TGTGCCAGCATGGGGGCTAGCGTACCATACGAGCAGTACTTC.